This T cell receptor beta chain derives from a study of patients and donors after allogeneic stem cell transplantation. This clonotype was seen repeatedly, ten times or more. TCRdb fed the RT-PCR reads into MiXCR, producing one record per CDR3 protein. The sample holds about 960,000 distinct CDR3 sequences, about a sixth seen once. Trimming stripped 11 bases from V and 2 bases from J, with 14 bases between. The CDR3 consists of 13 residues. Germline loops: CDR1 SGHTA, CDR2 FQGNSA. The chain has TRBV7-2 and TRBJ2-3; D may be TRBD1 or TRBD2 (6 bases each). The TCR comes from a human donor who was either an allogeneic HSCT recipient or a stem cell or donor lymphocyte infusion donor (not recorded which). It is not recorded whose cells these are; they may come from a transplant donor. Source material: blood, either unsorted or a sorted T cell fraction (not recorded which). In DNA, the CDR3 is TGTGCCGACGGGGCGGGACACACAGATACGCAGTATTTT. This sequence encodes CADGAGHTDTQYF.